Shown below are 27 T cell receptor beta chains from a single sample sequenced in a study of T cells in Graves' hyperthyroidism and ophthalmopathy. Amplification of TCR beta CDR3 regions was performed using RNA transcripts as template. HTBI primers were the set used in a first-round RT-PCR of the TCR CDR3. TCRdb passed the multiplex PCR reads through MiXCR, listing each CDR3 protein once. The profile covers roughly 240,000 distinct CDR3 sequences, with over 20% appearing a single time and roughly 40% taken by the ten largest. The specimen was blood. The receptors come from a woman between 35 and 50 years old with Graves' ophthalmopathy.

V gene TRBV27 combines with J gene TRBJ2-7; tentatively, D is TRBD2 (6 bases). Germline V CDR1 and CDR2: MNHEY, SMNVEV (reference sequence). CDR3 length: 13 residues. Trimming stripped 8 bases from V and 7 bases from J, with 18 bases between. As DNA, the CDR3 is TGTGCCAGCGGCCGGGACGGGGGATGGGAGCAGTACTTC. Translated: CASGRDGGWEQYF.

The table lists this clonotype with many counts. CDR3 residues: CASSVGVSEQYF. CDR3 in DNA: TGTGCCAGCAGCGTCGGGGTATCCGAGCAGTACTTC. The chain employs TRBV7-2 and TRBJ2-7; D is possibly TRBD2 (5 bases). CDR3 size: 12 residues. The germline CDR1 and CDR2 sequences are SGHTA and FQGNSA. Trimming cost V 5 bases and J 6 bases, with 11 bases left between them.

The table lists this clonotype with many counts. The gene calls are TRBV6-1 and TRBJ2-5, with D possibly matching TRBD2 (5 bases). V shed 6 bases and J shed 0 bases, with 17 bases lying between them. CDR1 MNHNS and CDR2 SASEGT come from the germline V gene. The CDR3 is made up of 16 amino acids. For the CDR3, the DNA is TGTGCCAGCAGCACCATCGGACTCACAAACCAAGAGACCCAGTACTTC. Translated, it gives CASSTIGLTNQETQYF.

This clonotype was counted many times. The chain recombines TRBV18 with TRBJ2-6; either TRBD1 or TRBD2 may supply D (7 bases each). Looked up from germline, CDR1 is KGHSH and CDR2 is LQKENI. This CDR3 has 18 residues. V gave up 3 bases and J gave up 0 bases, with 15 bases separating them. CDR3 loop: CASSPRLRGGSGANVLTF. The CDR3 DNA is TGTGCCAGCTCACCTCGCCTCAGGGGGGGCTCTGGGGCCAACGTCCTGACTTTC.

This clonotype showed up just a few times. The chain's CDR3 is CSVEDGFLYEQYF. Here the CDR3 DNA reads TGCAGCGTTGAAGATGGGTTCCTCTACGAGCAGTACTTC. The J gene is TRBJ2-7, the V gene TRBV29-1; D not certain. There are 13 residues in the CDR3. The V gene's germline CDR1 is SQVTM and CDR2 ANQGSEA. The germline V and J ends were trimmed by 0 bases and 3 bases, with 9 bases remaining between them.

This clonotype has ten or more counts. The CDR3 region has the DNA TGCGCCAGCAGCTCCGGACTACTTGCCTACGAGCAGTACTTC. Protein sequence: CASSSGLLAYEQYF. This rearrangement joins TRBV5-1 to TRBJ2-7; D possibly corresponds to TRBD2 (6 bases). Germline CDR1 reads SGHRS; CDR2 reads YFSETQ. The CDR3 has 14 amino acids. Between the trimmed V and J ends, which lost 3 bases and 2 bases, there was a span of 12 bases.

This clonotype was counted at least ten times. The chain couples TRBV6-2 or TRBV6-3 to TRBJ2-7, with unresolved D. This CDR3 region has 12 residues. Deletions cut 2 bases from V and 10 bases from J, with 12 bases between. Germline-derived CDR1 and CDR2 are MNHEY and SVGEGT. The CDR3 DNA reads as TGTGCCAGCAGTTACCGCGCGCTCACTCAGTACTTC. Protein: CASSYRALTQYF.

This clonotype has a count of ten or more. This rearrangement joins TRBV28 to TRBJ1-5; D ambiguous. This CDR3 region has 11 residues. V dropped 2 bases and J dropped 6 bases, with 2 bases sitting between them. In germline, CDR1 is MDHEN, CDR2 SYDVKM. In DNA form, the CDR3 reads TGTGCCAGCAGTTTAGGTCAGCCCCAGCATTTT. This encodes CASSLGQPQHF.

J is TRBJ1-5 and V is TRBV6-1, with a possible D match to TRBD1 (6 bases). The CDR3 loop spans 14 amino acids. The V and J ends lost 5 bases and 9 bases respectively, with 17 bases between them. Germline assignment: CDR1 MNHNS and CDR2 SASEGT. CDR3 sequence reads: CASSKETGDRPQHF. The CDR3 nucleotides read TGTGCCAGCAGTAAGGAGACAGGCGATCGGCCCCAGCATTTT.

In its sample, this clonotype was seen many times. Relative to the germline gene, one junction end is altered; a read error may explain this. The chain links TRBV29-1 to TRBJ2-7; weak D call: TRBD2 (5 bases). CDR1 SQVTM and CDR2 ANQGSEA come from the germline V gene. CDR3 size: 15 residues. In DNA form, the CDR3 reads TGCAGCCAATCTGGACTTCCTCCCCCTCTCTACCAGCAGTACTTC. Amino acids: CSQSGLPPPLYQQYF.

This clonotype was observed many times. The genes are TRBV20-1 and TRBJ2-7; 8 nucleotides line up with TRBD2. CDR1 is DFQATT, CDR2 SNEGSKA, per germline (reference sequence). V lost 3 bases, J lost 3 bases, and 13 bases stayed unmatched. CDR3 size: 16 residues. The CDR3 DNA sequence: TGCAGTGCTAGTCGTTCCCGATCTAGCGGGTTCTACGAGCAGTACTTC. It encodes CSASRSRSSGFYEQYF.

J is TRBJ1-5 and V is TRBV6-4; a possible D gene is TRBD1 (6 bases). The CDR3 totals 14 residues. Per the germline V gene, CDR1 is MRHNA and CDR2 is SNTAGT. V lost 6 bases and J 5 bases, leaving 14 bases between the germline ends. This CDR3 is CASSGWGADQPQHF. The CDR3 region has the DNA TGTGCCAGCAGCGGATGGGGGGCCGATCAGCCCCAGCATTTT.

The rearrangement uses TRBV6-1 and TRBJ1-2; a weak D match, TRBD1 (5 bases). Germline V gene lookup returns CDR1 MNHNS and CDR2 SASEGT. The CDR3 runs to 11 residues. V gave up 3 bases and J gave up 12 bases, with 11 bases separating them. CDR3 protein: CASSDDRPNTF. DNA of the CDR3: TGTGCCAGCAGTGACGACAGACCTAACACCTTC.

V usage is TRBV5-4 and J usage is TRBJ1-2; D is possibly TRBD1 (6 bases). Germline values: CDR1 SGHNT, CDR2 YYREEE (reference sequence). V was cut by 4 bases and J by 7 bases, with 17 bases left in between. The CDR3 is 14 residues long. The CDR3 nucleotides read TGTGCCAGCAGCCCCCTGGGGGCTTCCCCTGGCTACACCTTC. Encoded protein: CASSPLGASPGYTF. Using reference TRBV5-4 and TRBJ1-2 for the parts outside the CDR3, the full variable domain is ETGVTQSPTHLIKTRGQQVTLRCSSQSGHNTVSWYQQALGQGPQFIFQYYREEENGRGNFPPRFSGLQFPNYSSELNVNALELDDSALYLCASSPLGASPGYTFGSGTRLTVV.

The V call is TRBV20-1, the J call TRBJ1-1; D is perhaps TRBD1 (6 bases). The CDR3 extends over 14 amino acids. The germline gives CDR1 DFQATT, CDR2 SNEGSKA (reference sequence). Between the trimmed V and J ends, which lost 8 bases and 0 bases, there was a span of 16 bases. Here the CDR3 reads CSSAGENMNTEAFF. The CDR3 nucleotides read TGCAGTTCTGCAGGGGAGAACATGAACACTGAAGCTTTCTTT.

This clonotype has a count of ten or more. The DNA of the CDR3 is TGCGCCAGCAGCGTATCACCTGCTGGGGCCAACGTCCTGACTTTC. Its translation is CASSVSPAGANVLTF. V gene TRBV5-1 combines with J gene TRBJ2-6; D not certain. The CDR3 sequence is 15 residues long. The germline gives CDR1 SGHRS, CDR2 YFSETQ. The ends were cut back, 4 bases at V and 2 bases at J, with 10 bases in the middle. Full variable domain (missing parts from reference TRBV5-1 and TRBJ2-6): KAGVTQTPRYLIKTRGQQVTLSCSPISGHRSVSWYQQTPGQGLQFLFEYFSETQRNKGNFPGRFSGRQFSNSRSEMNVSTLELGDSALYLCASSVSPAGANVLTFGAGSRLTVL.

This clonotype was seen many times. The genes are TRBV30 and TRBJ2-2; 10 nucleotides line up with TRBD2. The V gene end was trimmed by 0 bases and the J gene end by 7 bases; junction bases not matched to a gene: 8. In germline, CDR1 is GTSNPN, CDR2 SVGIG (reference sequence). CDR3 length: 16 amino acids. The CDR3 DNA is TGTGCCTGGAGTGTTGTACTAGCGGGAATTGGCGGGGAGCTGTTTTTT. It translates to CAWSVVLAGIGGELFF.

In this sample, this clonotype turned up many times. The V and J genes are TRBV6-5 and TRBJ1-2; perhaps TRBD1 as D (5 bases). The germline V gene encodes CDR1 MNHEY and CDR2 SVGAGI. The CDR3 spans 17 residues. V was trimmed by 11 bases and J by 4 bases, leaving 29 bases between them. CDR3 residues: CAGRGYSGALDFYGYTF. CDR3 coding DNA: TGTGCCGGGCGGGGTTACAGTGGGGCCCTAGACTTCTATGGCTACACCTTC.

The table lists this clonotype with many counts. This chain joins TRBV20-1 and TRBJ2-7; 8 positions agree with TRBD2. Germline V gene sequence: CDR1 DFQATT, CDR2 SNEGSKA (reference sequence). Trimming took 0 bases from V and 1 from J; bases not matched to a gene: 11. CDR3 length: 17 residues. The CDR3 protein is CSARDLIREGPSYEQYF. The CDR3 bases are TGCAGTGCTAGAGACCTTATACGGGAGGGCCCGTCCTACGAGCAGTACTTC.

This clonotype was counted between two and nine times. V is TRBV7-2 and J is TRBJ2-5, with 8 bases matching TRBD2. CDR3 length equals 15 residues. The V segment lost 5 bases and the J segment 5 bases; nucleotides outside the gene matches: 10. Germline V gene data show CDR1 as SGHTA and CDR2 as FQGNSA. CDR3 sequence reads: CASSQQSGSPETQYF. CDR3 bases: TGTGCCAGCAGCCAACAAAGCGGGAGCCCCGAGACCCAGTACTTC. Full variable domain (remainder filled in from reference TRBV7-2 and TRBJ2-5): GAGVSQSPSNKVTEKGKDVELRCDPISGHTALYWYRQSLGQGLEFLIYFQGNSAPDKSGLPSDRFSAERTGGSVSTLTIQRTQQEDSAVYLCASSQQSGSPETQYFGPGTRLLVL.

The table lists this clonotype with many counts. CDR3 sequence: CASSSSGVVGETQYF. Written as DNA, the CDR3 is TGTGCCAGCAGCTCCAGCGGGGTGGTGGGGGAGACCCAGTACTTC. The chain links TRBV7-8 to TRBJ2-5; 7 positions match TRBD2. With V trimmed by 4 bases and J by 5 bases, 10 bases remained unmatched. This CDR3 has 15 amino acids. Germline loops: CDR1 SGHVS, CDR2 FQNEAQ.

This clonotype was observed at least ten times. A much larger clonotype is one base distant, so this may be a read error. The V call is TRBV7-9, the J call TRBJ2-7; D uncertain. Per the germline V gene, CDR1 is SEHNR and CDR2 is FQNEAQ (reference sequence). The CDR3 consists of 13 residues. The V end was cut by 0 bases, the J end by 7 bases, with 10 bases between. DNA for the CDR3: TGTGCCAGCAGCTTAGCCAGAGAAAGGGAGCAGTACTTC. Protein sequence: CASSLAREREQYF.

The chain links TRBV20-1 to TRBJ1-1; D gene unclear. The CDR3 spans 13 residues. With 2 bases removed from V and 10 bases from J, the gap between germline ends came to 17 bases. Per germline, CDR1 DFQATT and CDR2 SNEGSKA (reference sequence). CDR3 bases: TGCAGTGCTAGATTTAAAGGAGTGAGGGTAGCTTTCTTT. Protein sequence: CSARFKGVRVAFF.

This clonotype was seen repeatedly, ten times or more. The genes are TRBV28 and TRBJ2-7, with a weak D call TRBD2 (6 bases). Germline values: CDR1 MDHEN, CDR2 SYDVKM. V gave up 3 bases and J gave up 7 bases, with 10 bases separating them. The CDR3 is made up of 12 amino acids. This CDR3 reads CASSFLGGEQYF. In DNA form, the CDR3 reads TGTGCCAGCAGTTTTCTCGGGGGTGAGCAGTACTTC.

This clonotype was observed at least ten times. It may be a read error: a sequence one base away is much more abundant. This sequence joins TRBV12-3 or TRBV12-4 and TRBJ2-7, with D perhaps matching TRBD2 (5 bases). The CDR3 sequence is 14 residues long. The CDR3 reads CASSPMSGTYERYF. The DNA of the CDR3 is TGTGCCAGCAGCCCGATGAGCGGAACCTACGAGCGGTACTTC.

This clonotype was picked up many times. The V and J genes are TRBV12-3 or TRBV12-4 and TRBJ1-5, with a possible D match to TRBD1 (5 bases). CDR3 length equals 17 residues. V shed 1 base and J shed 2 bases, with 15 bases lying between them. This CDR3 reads CASSLGGVGVGNQPQHF. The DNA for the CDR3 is TGTGCCAGCAGTTTAGGGGGTGTAGGGGTGGGCAATCAGCCCCAGCATTTT.

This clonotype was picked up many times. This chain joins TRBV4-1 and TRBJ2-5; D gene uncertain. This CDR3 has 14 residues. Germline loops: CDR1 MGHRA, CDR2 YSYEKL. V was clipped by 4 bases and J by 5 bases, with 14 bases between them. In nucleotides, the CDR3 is TGCGCCAGCAGCCCTGACCCGCTATGGGAGACCCAGTACTTC. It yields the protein CASSPDPLWETQYF.